The text below deals with one T cell receptor (beta chain). Its antigen is unknown. These data belong to a study of regulatory T cells in long-lasting Graves disease. Findings and caveats of the study: Persistent cases favored TRBV28, TRBJ1-2 and TRBJ2-5.

Time point noted: persistent/refractory GD, antithyroid drugs over 5 years with positive TRAb. There was RNA extracted from PBMCs, and the TCR library was made from it. Building the TCR beta libraries relied on iRepertoire HTBI primers, and CDR3 regions underwent Arm-PCR. From the multiplex PCR reads, TCRdb called clonotypes with MiXCR, one entry per CDR3 protein. The table records roughly 700,000 distinct CDR3 sequences, about 32% of them present only once. The CDR3 covers 14 residues. Trimming pared 7 bases from V and 4 bases from J, leaving 16 bases between. CDR1 is SGHTA and CDR2 is FQGNSA in the germline V gene.

This sequence joins TRBV7-2 and TRBJ1-1; D gene ambiguous. The specimen was peripheral blood mononuclear cells (PBMCs), collected when the disease was refractory, from a patient treated with antithyroid drugs. This clonotype was obtained from a female donor with Graves disease. The CDR3 DNA reads as TGTGCCAGCACCCCCGGAGTAGGGCTCACTGAAGCTTTCTTT. Its protein product is CASTPGVGLTEAFF.